These 9 T cell receptor beta chains originate from one sample sequenced in a study of blood T cells in healthy people across ages. For the second PCR, which ran for about 6 to 11 cycles, a sample-barcoded 5' primer and a J-beta primer mix were used. One entry per CDR3 protein results from TCRdb running MiXCR on the 5' RACE reads. The table lists 1.5 million to 1.8 million distinct CDR3 sequences, 40% to 45% of them singletons, with approximately 4.1% in the top ten. The material sequenced was blood. Receptors originate from a woman aged 18-29 years in good health.

Concerning this clonotype: It may be a read error: a sequence one base away is much more abundant. The chain joins TRBV12-3 or TRBV12-4 to TRBJ2-5; 9 bases fit TRBD2. The end of the DNA is better explained by TRBJ2-7, so the J call may be wrong. CDR3 size: 13 residues. CDR3 residues: CASSFGTSSEQYF. Written as DNA, the CDR3 is TGTGCCAGCAGTTTCGGGACTAGCTCCGAGCAGTACTTC.

This clonotype was observed once. The V and J genes are TRBV20-1 and TRBJ2-4; 7 nucleotides line up with TRBD2. The DNA end is more similar to TRBJ2-5, so the J call may be wrong. Germline values: CDR1 DFQATT, CDR2 SNEGSKA (reference sequence). The CDR3 contains 13 residues. In DNA, the CDR3 is TGCAGTGCCAGACGGGCTAGCGGAGAGACCCAGTACTTC. This codes for CSARRASGETQYF.

This clonotype appeared a few times. The chain couples TRBV7-2 to TRBJ1-2, with a weak D call TRBD1 (5 bases). CDR1 is SGHTA, CDR2 FQGNSA, per germline. Trimming shortened V by 2 bases and J by 2 bases, and 12 bases separated the two germline ends. The CDR3 is made up of 15 amino acids. The DNA for the CDR3 is TGTGCCAGCAGCTTATTCAGGGATAGCAACTATGGCTACACCTTC. Translated, it gives CASSLFRDSNYGYTF.

The chain joins TRBV29-1 to TRBJ1-1, with D hard to call. Germline V gives CDR1 SQVTM, CDR2 ANQGSEA. CDR3 length equals 13 residues. V lost 1 base, J lost 0 bases, and 6 bases lay in between. The DNA for the CDR3 is TGCAGCGTTGAAGCCGTACTGAACACTGAAGCTTTCTTT. Encoded protein: CSVEAVLNTEAFF. Filled out from reference TRBV29-1 and TRBJ1-1, the complete variable domain reads SAVISQKPSRDICQRGTSLTIQCQVDSQVTMMFWYRQQPGQSLTLIATANQGSEATYESGFVIDKFPISRPNLTFSTLTVSNMSPEDSSIYLCSVEAVLNTEAFFGQGTRLTVV.

This clonotype was seen only a few times. This chain links TRBV29-1 with TRBJ2-4; no definite D call. The J call may be mistaken, given a closer DNA end match to TRBJ2-5. CDR3 size: 14 residues. The germline V gene encodes CDR1 SQVTM and CDR2 ANQGSEA. CDR3 bases: TGCAGCGTTGAAGAAGACGGCCGCGGAACGACCCAGTACTTC. It codes for CSVEEDGRGTTQYF.

A note on this clonotype: A much larger clone lies one base from this, so it may be a read error. This chain joins TRBV20-1 and TRBJ1-4; D not certain. The germline V and J ends were trimmed by 5 bases and 10 bases, with 11 bases remaining between them. CDR3 length: 11 amino acids. Germline CDR1 DFQATT, CDR2 SNEGSKA (reference sequence). CDR3 nucleotide sequence: TGCAGTGCTGAGGCTGGTGGAAAACTGTTTTTT. It is translated as CSAEAGGKLFF.

The rearrangement uses TRBV2 and TRBJ1-5, with a tentative D call TRBD1 (5 bases). The CDR3 spans 15 residues. V was shortened by 7 bases and J by 0 bases, with 13 bases between the two germline ends. Germline V gene sequence: CDR1 SNHLY, CDR2 FYNNEI. CDR3 bases: TGTGCCAGCACGACAGACGGCGGTAGCAATCAGCCCCAGCATTTT. It yields the protein CASTTDGGSNQPQHF.

The chain combines TRBV11-2 with TRBJ2-7, with 14 bases matching TRBD2. Germline values: CDR1 SGHAT, CDR2 FQNNGV. CDR3 length: 16 amino acids. V gave up 4 bases and J gave up 8 bases; unmatched junction bases: 10. The CDR3 DNA reads as TGTGCCAGCAGCTCGGGACTAGCGGGAGCCGGCGATAAGCAGTACTTC. Translation gives CASSSGLAGAGDKQYF.

This clonotype was observed a handful of times. CDR3 region: CASSLGRTTDTQYF. CDR3 nucleotides: TGTGCCAGCAGCTTGGGGCGAACCACAGATACGCAGTATTTT. The chain employs TRBV7-8 and TRBJ2-3; D is perhaps TRBD1 (5 bases). The CDR3 has 14 amino acids. Germline V gene lookup returns CDR1 SGHVS and CDR2 FQNEAQ. Trimming left V 3 bases short and J 2 bases short, with 9 bases between.